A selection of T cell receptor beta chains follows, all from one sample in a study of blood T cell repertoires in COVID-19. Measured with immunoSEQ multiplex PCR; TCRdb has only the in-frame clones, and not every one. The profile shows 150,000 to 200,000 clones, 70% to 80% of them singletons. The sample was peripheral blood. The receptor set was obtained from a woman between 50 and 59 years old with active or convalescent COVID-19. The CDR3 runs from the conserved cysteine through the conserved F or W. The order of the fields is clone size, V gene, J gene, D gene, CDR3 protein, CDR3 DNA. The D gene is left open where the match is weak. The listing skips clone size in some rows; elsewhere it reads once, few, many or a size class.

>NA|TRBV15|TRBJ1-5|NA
CATAAGNGNQPQHF
TGTGCCACCGCAGCAGGGAATGGCAATCAGCCCCAGCATTTT
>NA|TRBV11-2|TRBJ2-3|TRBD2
CASSRGLAGGFTDTQYF
TGTGCCAGCAGCCGGGGACTAGCGGGAGGATTCACAGATACGCAGTATTTT
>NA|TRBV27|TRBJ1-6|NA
CASAWAGLASPLHF
TGTGCCAGCGCATGGGCAGGGCTCGCTTCACCCCTCCACTTT
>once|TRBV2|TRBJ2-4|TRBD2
CASMGLAAPIQYF
TGTGCCAGCATGGGGCTAGCGGCCCCCATTCAGTACTTC
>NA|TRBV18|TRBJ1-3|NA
CASSPTLLPEGGNTIYF
TGTGCCAGCTCACCCACTCTCTTACCGGAGGGAGGAAACACCATATATTTT
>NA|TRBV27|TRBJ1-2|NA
CASNPRGGGVYGYTF
TGTGCCAGCAACCCGCGGGGGGGCGGGGTCTATGGCTACACCTTC
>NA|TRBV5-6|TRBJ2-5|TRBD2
CASSFGKRGGRETQYF
TGTGCCAGCAGCTTTGGCAAGCGGGGGGGCAGAGAGACCCAGTACTTC
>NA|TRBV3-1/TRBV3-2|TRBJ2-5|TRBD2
CASSHYVIRGGQETQYF
TGTGCCAGCAGCCACTACGTCATCCGGGGGGGACAAGAGACCCAGTACTTC
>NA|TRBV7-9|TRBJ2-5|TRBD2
CAGTSGEETQYF
TGTGCCGGGACTAGCGGGGAAGAGACCCAGTACTTC
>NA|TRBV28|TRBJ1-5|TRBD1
CASRRTGVSNQPQHF
TGTGCCAGCAGGCGGACAGGGGTGAGCAATCAGCCCCAGCATTTT
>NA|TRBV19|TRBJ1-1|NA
CASESTRVGNTEAFF
TGTGCCAGTGAGTCCACGAGGGTAGGGAACACTGAAGCTTTCTTT
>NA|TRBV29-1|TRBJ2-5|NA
CSVEKDIQETQYF
TGCAGCGTTGAAAAGGACATCCAAGAGACCCAGTACTTC
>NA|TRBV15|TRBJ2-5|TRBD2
CATSRGLAGGRETQYF
TGTGCCACCAGCAGAGGACTAGCGGGGGGGCGGGAGACCCAGTACTTC
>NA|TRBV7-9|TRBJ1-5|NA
CASSRDSTNQPQHF
TGTGCCAGCAGCCGTGACAGTACCAATCAGCCCCAGCATTTT
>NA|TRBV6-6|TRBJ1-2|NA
CASRPRVGYASYGYTF
TGTGCCAGCAGACCCCGGGTCGGGTACGCGAGCTATGGCTACACCTTC
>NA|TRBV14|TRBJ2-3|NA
CASSQVGGFSDTQYF
TGTGCCAGCAGCCAAGTAGGAGGGTTTTCAGATACGCAGTATTTT
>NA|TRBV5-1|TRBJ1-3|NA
CASSLAGTGNTIYF
TGCGCCAGCAGCTTGGCAGGGACAGGAAACACCATATATTTT
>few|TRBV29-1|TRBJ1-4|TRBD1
CSVGQGQTNEKLFF
TGCAGCGTCGGACAGGGTCAAACTAATGAAAAACTGTTTTTT
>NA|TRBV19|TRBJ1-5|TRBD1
CASSTGLRGRSNQPQHF
TGTGCCAGTAGTACTGGGTTAAGGGGGCGCAGCAATCAGCCCCAGCATTTT
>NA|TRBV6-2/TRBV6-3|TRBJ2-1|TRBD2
CASSIGLAGVEQFF
TGTGCCAGCAGTATCGGACTAGCGGGAGTTGAGCAGTTCTTC
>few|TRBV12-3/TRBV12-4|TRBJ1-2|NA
CASSWGVDYGYTF
TGTGCCAGCAGTTGGGGGGTAGACTATGGCTACACCTTC
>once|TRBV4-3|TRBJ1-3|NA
CASSRVGGNGNTIYF
TGCGCCAGCAGCCGTGTAGGAGGAAATGGAAACACCATATATTTT